Sequencing of this TCR beta chain was carried out in a study of cytomegalovirus exposure and HLA in healthy donors. V dropped 4 bases and J dropped 5 bases, with 9 bases sitting between them. CDR3 length: 13 amino acids. Germline V gene sequence: CDR1 SGHDT, CDR2 YYEEEE. Vbeta (60) and Jbeta (13) primers were used in the PCR. Libraries were prepared by immunoSEQ multiplex PCR; TCRdb keeps only in-frame clonotypes and omits some of them. The sample lists some 160,000 clones; around 73% were seen once. Findings and caveats of the study: Accurate HLA-A and HLA-B prediction from TCR beta sequences was reported for most subjects. Later analysis indicated greater clonal expansion among HLA-associated TCR beta chains than among equally common other chains.

Of note for this clone: The antigen is undetermined.

The sample taken for sequencing was PBMCs. The rearrangement uses TRBV5-6 and TRBJ2-2; D is possibly TRBD1 (6 bases). This receptor was taken from a male donor in good health and CMV-seronegative. CDR3 in DNA: TGTGCCAGCAGCGGCAGGGGTACCGGGGAGCTGTTTTTT. Amino acids: CASSGRGTGELFF.